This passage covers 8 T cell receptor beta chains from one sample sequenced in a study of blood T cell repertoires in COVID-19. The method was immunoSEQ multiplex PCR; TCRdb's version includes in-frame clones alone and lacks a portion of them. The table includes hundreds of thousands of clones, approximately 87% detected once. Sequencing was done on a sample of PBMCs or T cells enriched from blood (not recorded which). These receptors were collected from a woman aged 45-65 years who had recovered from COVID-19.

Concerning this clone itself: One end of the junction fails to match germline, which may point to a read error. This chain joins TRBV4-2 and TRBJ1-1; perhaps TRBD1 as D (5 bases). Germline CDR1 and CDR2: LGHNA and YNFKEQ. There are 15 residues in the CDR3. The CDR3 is CASSQERAGNAEAFF. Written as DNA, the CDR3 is TGTGCCAGCAGCCAAGAAAGGGCAGGGAACGCTGAAGCTTTCTTT.

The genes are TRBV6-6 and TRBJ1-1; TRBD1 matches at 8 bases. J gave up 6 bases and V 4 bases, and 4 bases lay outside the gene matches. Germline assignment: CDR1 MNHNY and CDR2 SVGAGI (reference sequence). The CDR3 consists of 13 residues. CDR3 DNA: TGTGCCAGCAGTTCTGACAGGGGACCTGAAGCTTTCTTT. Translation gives CASSSDRGPEAFF.

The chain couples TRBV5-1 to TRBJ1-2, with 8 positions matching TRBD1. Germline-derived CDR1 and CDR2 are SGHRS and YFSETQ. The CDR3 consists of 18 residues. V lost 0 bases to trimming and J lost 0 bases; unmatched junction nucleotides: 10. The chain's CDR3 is CASSLGPGQGGANYGYTF. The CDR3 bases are TGCGCCAGCAGCTTGGGGCCCGGACAGGGTGGAGCTAACTATGGCTACACCTTC.

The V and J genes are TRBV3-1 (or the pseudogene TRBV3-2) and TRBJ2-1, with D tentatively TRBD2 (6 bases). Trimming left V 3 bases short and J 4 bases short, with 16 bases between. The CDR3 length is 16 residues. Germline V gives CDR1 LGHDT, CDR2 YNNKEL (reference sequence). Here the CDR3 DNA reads TGTGCCAGCAGCCAGATGCTCTGGGGGGAGTACAATGAGCAGTTCTTC. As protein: CASSQMLWGEYNEQFF.

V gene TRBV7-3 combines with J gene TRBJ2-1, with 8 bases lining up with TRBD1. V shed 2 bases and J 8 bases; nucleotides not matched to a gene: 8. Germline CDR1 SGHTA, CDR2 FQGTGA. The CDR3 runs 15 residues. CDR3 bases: TGTGCCAGCAGCTTAGGGGCAGGGGGCTGGGATGAGCAGTTCTTC. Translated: CASSLGAGGWDEQFF.

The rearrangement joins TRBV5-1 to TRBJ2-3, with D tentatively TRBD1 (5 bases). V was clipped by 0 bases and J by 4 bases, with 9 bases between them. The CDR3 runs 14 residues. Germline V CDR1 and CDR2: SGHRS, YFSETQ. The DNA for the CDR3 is TGCGCCAGCAGCTTGGATGTGGGGCCAGATACGCAGTATTTT. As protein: CASSLDVGPDTQYF.

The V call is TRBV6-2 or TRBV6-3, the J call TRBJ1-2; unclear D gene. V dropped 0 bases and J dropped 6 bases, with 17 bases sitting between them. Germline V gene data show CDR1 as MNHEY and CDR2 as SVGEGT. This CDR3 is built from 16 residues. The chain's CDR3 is CASSYSPFVRDDGYTF. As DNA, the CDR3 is TGTGCCAGCAGTTACTCGCCTTTCGTTCGAGATGATGGCTACACCTTC.

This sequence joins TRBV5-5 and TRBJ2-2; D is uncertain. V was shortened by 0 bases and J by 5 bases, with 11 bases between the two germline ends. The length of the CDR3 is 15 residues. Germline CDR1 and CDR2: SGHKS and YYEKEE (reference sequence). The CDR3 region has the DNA TGTGCCAGCAGCTTGGAGCCACTCAGGACCGGGGAGCTGTTTTTT. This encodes CASSLEPLRTGELFF.